Each of the 23 T cell receptor beta chains below was sequenced from the same sample in a study of blood T cell repertoires in COVID-19. Some clones are missing from TCRdb's copy, which holds only in-frame ones; the method was immunoSEQ multiplex PCR. Of roughly 260,000 clones listed, under 95% are singletons. Material for sequencing was PBMCs or T cells enriched from blood (not recorded which). The receptors were sampled from a woman aged 18-29 years who had recovered from COVID-19.

The chain joins TRBV6-5 to TRBJ2-2, with 8 positions matching TRBD1. CDR1 and CDR2 (germline): MNHEY, SVGAGI. The CDR3 length is 12 residues. With V trimmed by 8 bases and J by 8 bases, 4 bases remained unmatched. CDR3 residues: CASGTGQGELFF. The DNA for the CDR3 is TGTGCCAGCGGGACAGGCCAAGGGGAGCTGTTTTTT.

CDR3 protein: CASRPTGTGLKGYNEQFF. The CDR3 bases are TGTGCCAGCAGGCCGACCGGGACAGGGCTCAAGGGCTACAATGAGCAGTTCTTC. The chain links TRBV4-2 to TRBJ2-1, with 9 bases that match TRBD1. Germline values: CDR1 LGHNA, CDR2 YNFKEQ. V lost 6 bases and J lost 3; bases outside the gene matches: 15. This CDR3 contains 18 residues.

The V call is TRBV7-9, the J call TRBJ1-6; D unresolved. The germline V gene encodes CDR1 SEHNR and CDR2 FQNEAQ (reference sequence). CDR3 length: 15 residues. V was shortened by 5 bases and J by 2 bases, with 10 bases between the two germline ends. For the CDR3, the DNA is TGTGCCAGCAGCACCGTGAACACCTATAATTCACCCCTCCACTTT. It encodes CASSTVNTYNSPLHF.

As regards this clone: The identical CDR3 is also encoded by other nucleotide sequences in the sample. The chain links TRBV6-5 to TRBJ1-6; 7 nucleotides match TRBD1. The germline CDR1 and CDR2 sequences are MNHEY and SVGAGI. This CDR3 region has 15 residues. V was pared by 2 bases and J by 7 bases, with 5 bases of the junction left unmatched. DNA of the CDR3: TGTGCCAGCAGTTACAGGGGACAGCTCAATTCACCCCTCCACTTT. Its protein product is CASSYRGQLNSPLHF.

CDR3 DNA: TGTGCCAGCAGAACCCCCCGACAGGATCTTAGCAATCAGCCCCAGCATTTT. Residues: CASRTPRQDLSNQPQHF. The chain employs TRBV28 and TRBJ1-5, with D possibly being TRBD1 (6 bases). The CDR3 runs to 17 residues. Germline loops: CDR1 MDHEN, CDR2 SYDVKM. V lost 6 bases and J lost 0, with 18 bases in between.

The CDR3 DNA reads as TGTGCCAGCAGTTCCGGGACAGGGGGCCACATTCAGTACTTC. It yields the protein CASSSGTGGHIQYF. The J gene is TRBJ2-4, the V gene TRBV5-6, with 12 bases lining up with TRBD1. The length of the CDR3 is 14 residues. Per the germline V gene, CDR1 is SGHDT and CDR2 is YYEEEE. V lost 5 bases and J lost 8; bases outside the gene matches: 5.

CDR3 residues: CASSEVDNFYNEQFF. CDR3 DNA: TGTGCCAGCAGTGAAGTGGACAATTTCTACAATGAGCAGTTCTTC. The chain combines TRBV6-4 with TRBJ2-1, with D perhaps TRBD1 (5 bases). The germline V gene encodes CDR1 MRHNA and CDR2 SNTAGT. V gave up 3 bases and J gave up 3 bases, with 12 bases separating them. The CDR3 is made up of 15 amino acids.

The V call is TRBV11-3, the J call TRBJ2-3; D is uncertain. Germline lookup yields CDR1 SGHNT and CDR2 YENEEA. The CDR3 is made up of 16 amino acids. The germline V and J ends were trimmed by 4 bases and 1 base, with 15 bases remaining between them. The CDR3 reads CASSWAEQGGTDTQYF. The CDR3 nucleotides read TGTGCCAGCAGCTGGGCCGAACAAGGTGGCACAGATACGCAGTATTTT.

The J gene is TRBJ2-1, the V gene TRBV15, with 7 bases lining up with TRBD2. The CDR3 is made up of 16 amino acids. Germline V gene lookup returns CDR1 LNHNV and CDR2 YYDKDF (reference sequence). Trimming cost V 0 bases and J 4 bases; bases outside gene matches: 6. The CDR3 coding sequence is TGTGCCACCAGCAGAGAAGGTCAGCGGGGTTACAATGAGCAGTTCTTC. Its translation: CATSREGQRGYNEQFF.

The chain uses TRBV6-5 and TRBJ1-1; unclear D gene. V lost 3 bases and J 10 bases, leaving 12 bases between the germline ends. From germline, CDR1 is MNHEY and CDR2 SVGAGI. The length of the CDR3 is 12 residues. The CDR3 bases are TGTGCCAGCAGTTATCTCGGGGAGCGAGCTTTCTTT. This codes for CASSYLGERAFF.

The DNA for the CDR3 is TGTGCCAGCAGCCTTCTCGGGGTATACGAGCAGTACTTC. It translates to CASSLLGVYEQYF. The chain is built from TRBV5-8 and TRBJ2-7, with D maybe TRBD2 (5 bases). Trimming took 4 bases from V and 4 from J, leaving 12 bases between them. The CDR3 extends over 13 amino acids. CDR1 is SGHTS, CDR2 YDEGEE, per germline.

The V call is TRBV5-1, the J call TRBJ2-1; D perhaps matches TRBD2 (6 bases). Germline V CDR1 and CDR2: SGHRS, YFSETQ. CDR3 length equals 16 residues. Trimming took 0 bases from V and 0 from J, leaving 10 bases between them. CDR3 in amino acids: CASSLEGGISYNEQFF. DNA of the CDR3: TGCGCCAGCAGCTTGGAAGGCGGGATCTCCTACAATGAGCAGTTCTTC.

The chain uses TRBV19 and TRBJ1-2; 8 positions match TRBD1. Germline CDR1 is LNHDA and CDR2 is SQIVND (reference sequence). The V gene end was trimmed by 5 bases and the J gene end by 6 bases; junction bases not matched to a gene: 8. The CDR3 has 14 residues. In DNA form, the CDR3 reads TGTGCCAGTAGTCGGCAGGGGGCCGTGGATGGCTACACCTTC. Protein product: CASSRQGAVDGYTF.

The chain combines TRBV4-1 with TRBJ1-1; 7 nucleotides line up with TRBD1. The CDR3 length is 15 residues. Germline assignment: CDR1 MGHRA and CDR2 YSYEKL. V was clipped by 4 bases and J by 8 bases; unmatched bases: 13. CDR3 sequence reads: CASSLSGTVEGEAFF. In DNA form, the CDR3 reads TGCGCCAGCAGCCTTTCCGGGACAGTGGAGGGGGAAGCTTTCTTT.

The chain has TRBV18 and TRBJ1-2, with a possible D match to TRBD1 (6 bases). Germline V gives CDR1 KGHSH, CDR2 LQKENI. Trimming took off 0 bases at V and 7 bases at J, with 12 bases between the two ends. The CDR3 totals 14 residues. The CDR3 DNA sequence: TGTGCCAGCTCACCACCGGGGGGGCAGGGTGGCTACACCTTC. Translation gives CASSPPGGQGGYTF.

The rearrangement uses TRBV6-6 and TRBJ2-7; 7 bases are shared with TRBD1. Germline V CDR1 and CDR2: MNHNY, SVGAGI (reference sequence). The CDR3 runs 16 residues. J lost 7 bases, V lost 4 bases, and 16 bases had no gene match. CDR3 amino acids: CASSSPNLDRQGEQYF. CDR3 DNA sequence: TGTGCCAGCAGTTCACCAAACCTAGACCGACAGGGAGAGCAGTACTTC.

The rearrangement joins TRBV19 to TRBJ2-5, with D maybe TRBD2 (6 bases). Trimming took 6 bases from V and 1 from J, leaving 9 bases between them. The CDR3 has 13 residues. In germline, CDR1 is LNHDA, CDR2 SQIVND (reference sequence). CDR3 coding DNA: TGTGCCAGTAGCGGGGGACCCCAAGAGACCCAGTACTTC. It encodes CASSGGPQETQYF.

The genes are TRBV12-5 and TRBJ1-2; D not certain. The germline V gene has CDR1 LGHNT and CDR2 FRNRAP. V lost 0 bases and J 5 bases, leaving 7 bases between the germline ends. This CDR3 contains 13 residues. The DNA of the CDR3 is TGTGCTAGTGGTTTGGTACGCGGGTATGGCTACACCTTC. Its protein is CASGLVRGYGYTF.

This chain uses TRBV11-3 with TRBJ1-3; 7 nucleotides line up with TRBD1. The CDR3 extends over 16 amino acids. CDR1 SGHNT and CDR2 YENEEA come from the germline V gene. V lost 4 bases to trimming and J lost 0 bases; unmatched junction nucleotides: 6. CDR3 loop: CASSSLGQSSGNTIYF. The CDR3 bases are TGTGCCAGCAGCTCGCTGGGACAGAGCTCTGGAAACACCATATATTTT.

V is TRBV29-1 and J is TRBJ2-3; D is ambiguous. Germline V gene data show CDR1 as SQVTM and CDR2 as ANQGSEA. The CDR3 is 14 residues long. Trimming took 3 bases from V and 1 from J, leaving 11 bases between them. The CDR3 protein is CSVERDIGTDTQYF. The DNA for the CDR3 is TGCAGCGTTGAGCGCGATATCGGCACAGATACGCAGTATTTT.

A remark on this clone: One junction end does not reproduce the germline sequence, and a read error may be involved. The gene calls are TRBV6-1 and TRBJ2-3; 8 bases fit TRBD2. In germline, CDR1 is MNHNS, CDR2 SASEGT. The CDR3 covers 16 residues. Here the CDR3 DNA reads TGTGCCGGCAGTGATAGGGGGGGTAGCGGGGCAGATACGCAGTATTTT. Its protein product is CAGSDRGGSGADTQYF.

The V and J genes are TRBV4-2 and TRBJ1-2, with D uncertain. CDR1 is LGHNA, CDR2 YNFKEQ, per germline. V lost 0 bases to trimming and J lost 0 bases, with 11 bases between them. CDR3 length equals 16 residues. In DNA, the CDR3 is TGTGCCAGCAGCCAAGATCGGTTAAATCCTAACTATGGCTACACCTTC. Protein sequence: CASSQDRLNPNYGYTF.

V gene TRBV6-4 combines with J gene TRBJ1-3; TRBD1 is a possible D gene (6 bases). The CDR3 runs 15 residues. With 0 bases removed from V and 5 bases from J, the gap between germline ends came to 11 bases. Germline loops: CDR1 MRHNA, CDR2 SNTAGT. CDR3 coding DNA: TGTGCCAGCAGTGACTCGAGGGGGGGGCGAAACACCATATATTTT. Its translation is CASSDSRGGRNTIYF.